Shown below are 8 T cell receptor beta chains from a single sample sequenced in a study of response to subunit inactivated influenza vaccine. Each CDR3 protein gets one entry after TCRdb re-called the RT-PCR reads with MiXCR. Counted here are over 650,000 distinct CDR3 sequences, less than 20% occurring once; the ten biggest clones make up about a tenth. The source material was PBMCs from blood, sampled 5 days after vaccination. These TCRs come from a man aged 50-59 years who received an inactivated influenza vaccine.

This clonotype was seen ten or more times. V is TRBV20-1 and J is TRBJ2-5; D ambiguous. The CDR3 is made up of 12 amino acids. CDR1 and CDR2 from the germline V gene are DFQATT and SNEGSKA (reference sequence). The germline V and J ends were trimmed by 6 bases and 1 base, with 9 bases remaining between them. The CDR3 protein is CSARGLQETQYF. The CDR3 nucleotides read TGCAGTGCCCGTGGGCTCCAAGAGACCCAGTACTTC.

The rearrangement joins TRBV30 to TRBJ2-5; TRBD1 is a possible D gene (6 bases). This CDR3 spans 15 amino acids. V lost 1 base to trimming and J lost 9 bases, with 21 bases between them. Germline CDR1 reads GTSNPN; CDR2 reads SVGIG (reference sequence). The DNA for the CDR3 is TGTGCCTGGAGTGAGGGCAGGCGACCATCAGGGGCCCAGTACTTC. This codes for CAWSEGRRPSGAQYF.

This clonotype was detected ten times or more. This chain connects TRBV20-1 to TRBJ2-7, with D hard to call. Trimming shortened V by 6 bases and J by 4 bases, and 16 bases separated the two germline ends. Germline loops: CDR1 DFQATT, CDR2 SNEGSKA (reference sequence). The CDR3 runs to 13 residues. The CDR3 spells CSANGERDYEQYF. The CDR3 region has the DNA TGCAGTGCAAACGGTGAAAGGGATTACGAGCAGTACTTC.

This clonotype was detected only a few times. This chain joins TRBV6-1 and TRBJ1-3, with D tentatively TRBD1 (6 bases). CDR1 and CDR2 (germline): MNHNS, SASEGT. Trimming stripped 2 bases from V and 4 bases from J, with 12 bases between. The CDR3 has 15 amino acids. The CDR3 DNA is TGTGCCAGCAGTGAATCGGGGGCCTACGGAAACACCATATATTTT. Residues: CASSESGAYGNTIYF.

This clonotype has more than one count but fewer than ten. The rearrangement uses TRBV5-1 and TRBJ1-5; weak D call: TRBD1 (6 bases). This CDR3 has 15 residues. CDR1 and CDR2 from the germline V gene are SGHRS and YFSETQ. The V end lost 0 bases, the J end lost 6 bases, and 13 bases lay between the germline ends. The CDR3 region has the DNA TGCGCCAGCAGCTTGGCAGGGGACCCTGGTCAGCCCCAGCATTTT. Translating it yields CASSLAGDPGQPQHF.

CDR3 DNA: TGTGCCAGCAGTTACTCAAGAAGGGGATACAATGAGCAGTTCTTC. Protein product: CASSYSRRGYNEQFF. The chain carries TRBV6-5 and TRBJ2-1, with D perhaps TRBD1 (5 bases). The CDR3 has 15 residues. Germline V lookup: CDR1 MNHEY, CDR2 SVGAGI. The V and J ends lost 0 bases and 4 bases respectively, with 10 bases between them.

This clonotype was detected a few times. The J gene is TRBJ2-3, the V gene TRBV24-1; 9 bases fit TRBD1. The CDR3 consists of 16 residues. Trimming cost V 8 bases and J 4 bases; bases outside gene matches: 12. The V gene's germline CDR1 is KGHDR and CDR2 SFDVKD. The CDR3 is CATMAATGQGADTQYF. DNA for the CDR3: TGTGCCACCATGGCGGCTACGGGACAGGGAGCAGATACGCAGTATTTT.

This clonotype was seen a handful of times. The chain couples TRBV6-6 to TRBJ2-1; D uncertain. Germline lookup yields CDR1 MNHNY and CDR2 SVGAGI (reference sequence). The length of the CDR3 is 12 residues. Trimming left V 5 bases short and J 8 bases short, with 10 bases between. The CDR3 region is CASSPTNHEQFF. The CDR3 DNA sequence: TGTGCCAGCAGTCCAACAAACCATGAGCAGTTCTTC.